The clone carrying this T cell receptor (beta chain) has more than one count but fewer than ten. Its specificity is not known. TCR beta libraries were prepared from cDNA with unique molecular identifiers. Researchers reported 520,000 or so cDNA molecules coming from roughly 1 to 10 million T cells. TCRdb itself ran the PCR reads through MiXCR, one entry per CDR3 protein. This table has around 770,000 distinct CDR3 sequences, around 46% appearing once. The data were obtained in a study of post-analysis software for immune sequencing data. Whole-study context: Clinical courses comprised relapsing-remitting, secondary progressive and progressive-relapsing multiple sclerosis. General study points: Compared against controls, patients with multiple sclerosis displayed significantly lower normalized Chao1 diversity. Pronounced co-clustering by F measure was evident among identically batched samples. Relative to controls, patients had a few TRBV segments at higher frequency, with TRBV5-6, TRBV5-1 and TRBV20-1 among these.

The CDR3 consists of 14 residues. V dropped 5 bases and J dropped 7; count of bases not matched to a gene: 5. Germline values: CDR1 GTSNPN, CDR2 SVGIG (reference sequence). This TCR came from a girl aged 10 to 17 with multiple sclerosis. This chain joins TRBV30 and TRBJ2-1, with 13 bases lining up with TRBD2. Sequenced material: blood. CDR3 loop: CAWGLAGDLNEQFF. CDR3 in DNA: TGTGCCTGGGGACTAGCGGGAGATCTTAATGAGCAGTTCTTC.